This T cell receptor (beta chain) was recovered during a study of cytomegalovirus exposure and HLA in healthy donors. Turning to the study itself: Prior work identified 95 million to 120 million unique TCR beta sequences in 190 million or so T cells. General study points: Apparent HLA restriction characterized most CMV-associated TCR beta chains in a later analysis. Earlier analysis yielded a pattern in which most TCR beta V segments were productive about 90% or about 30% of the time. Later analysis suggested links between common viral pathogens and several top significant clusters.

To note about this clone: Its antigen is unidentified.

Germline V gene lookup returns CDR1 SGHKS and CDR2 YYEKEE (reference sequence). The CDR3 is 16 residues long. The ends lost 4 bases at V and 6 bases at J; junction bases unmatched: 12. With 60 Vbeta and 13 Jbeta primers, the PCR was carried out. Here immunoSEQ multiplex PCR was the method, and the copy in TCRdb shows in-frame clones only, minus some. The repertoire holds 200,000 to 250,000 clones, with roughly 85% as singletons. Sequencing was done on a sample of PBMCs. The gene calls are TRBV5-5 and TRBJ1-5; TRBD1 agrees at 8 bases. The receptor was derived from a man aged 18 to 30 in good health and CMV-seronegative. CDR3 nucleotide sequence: TGTGCCAGCAGCCCAACTGACAGGGGCTGGGCTCAGCCCCAGCATTTT. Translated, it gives CASSPTDRGWAQPQHF. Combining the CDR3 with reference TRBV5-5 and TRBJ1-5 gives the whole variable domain DAGVTQSPTHLIKTRGQQVTLRCSPISGHKSVSWYQQVLGQGPQFIFQYYEKEERGRGNFPDRFSARQFPNYSSELNVNALLLGDSALYLCASSPTDRGWAQPQHFGDGTRLSIL.